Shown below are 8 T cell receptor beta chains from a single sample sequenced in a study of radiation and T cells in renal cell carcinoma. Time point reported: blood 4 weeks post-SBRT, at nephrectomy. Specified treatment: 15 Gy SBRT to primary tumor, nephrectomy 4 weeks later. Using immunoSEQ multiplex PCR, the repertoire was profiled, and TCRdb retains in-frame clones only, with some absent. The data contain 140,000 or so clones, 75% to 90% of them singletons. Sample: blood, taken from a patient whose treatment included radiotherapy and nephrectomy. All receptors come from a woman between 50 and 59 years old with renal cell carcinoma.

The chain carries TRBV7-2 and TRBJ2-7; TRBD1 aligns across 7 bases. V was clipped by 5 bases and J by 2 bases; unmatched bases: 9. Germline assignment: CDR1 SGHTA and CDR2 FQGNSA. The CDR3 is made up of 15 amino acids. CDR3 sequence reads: CASSPTTGYAYEQYF. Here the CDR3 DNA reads TGTGCCAGCAGCCCTACGACAGGGTATGCCTACGAGCAGTACTTC.

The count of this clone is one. The CDR3 DNA reads as TGTGCCAGCAGCTTAGGCGGGCCTCAAGAGACCCAGTACTTC. The encoded protein is CASSLGGPQETQYF. The chain uses TRBV7-2 and TRBJ2-5; a possible D gene is TRBD2 (5 bases). This CDR3 comprises 14 residues. From germline, CDR1 is SGHTA and CDR2 FQGNSA. V was shortened by 1 base and J by 2 bases, with 8 bases between the two germline ends.

The CDR3 bases are TGTGCCAGTAGCGACCGAGATCCTACCTATGGCTACACCTTC. Residues: CASSDRDPTYGYTF. The rearrangement uses TRBV19 and TRBJ1-2; D is ambiguous. Trimming cost V 6 bases and J 4 bases, with 15 bases left between them. Germline loops: CDR1 LNHDA, CDR2 SQIVND (reference sequence). The CDR3 extends over 14 amino acids.

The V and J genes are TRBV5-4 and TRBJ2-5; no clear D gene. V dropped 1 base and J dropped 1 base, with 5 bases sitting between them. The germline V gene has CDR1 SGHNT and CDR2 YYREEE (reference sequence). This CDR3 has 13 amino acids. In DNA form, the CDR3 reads TGTGCCAGCAGCTTGACATTCCAAGAGACCCAGTACTTC. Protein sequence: CASSLTFQETQYF.

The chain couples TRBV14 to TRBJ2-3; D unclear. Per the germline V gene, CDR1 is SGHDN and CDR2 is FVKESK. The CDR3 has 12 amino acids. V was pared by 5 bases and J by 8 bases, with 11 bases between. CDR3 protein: CASSYPWGTQYF. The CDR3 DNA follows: TGTGCCAGCAGCTATCCATGGGGTACGCAGTATTTT.

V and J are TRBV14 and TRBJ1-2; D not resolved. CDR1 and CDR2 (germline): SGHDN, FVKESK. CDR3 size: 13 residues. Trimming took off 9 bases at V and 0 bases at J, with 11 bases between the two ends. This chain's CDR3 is CASSDVPNYGYTF. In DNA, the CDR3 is TGTGCCAGTTCGGACGTCCCTAACTATGGCTACACCTTC.

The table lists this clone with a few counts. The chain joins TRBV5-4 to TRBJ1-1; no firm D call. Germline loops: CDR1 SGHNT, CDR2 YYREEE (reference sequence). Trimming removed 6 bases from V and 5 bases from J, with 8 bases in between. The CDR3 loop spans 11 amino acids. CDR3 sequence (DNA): TGTGCCAGCAACTCCCCGACTGAAGCTTTCTTT. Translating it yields CASNSPTEAFF.

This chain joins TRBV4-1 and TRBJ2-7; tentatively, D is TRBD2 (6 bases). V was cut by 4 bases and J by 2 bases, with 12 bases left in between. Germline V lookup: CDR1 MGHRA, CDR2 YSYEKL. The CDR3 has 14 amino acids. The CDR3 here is CASSPISGPYEQYF. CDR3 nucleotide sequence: TGCGCCAGCAGCCCGATTAGCGGCCCCTACGAGCAGTACTTC.